This T cell receptor beta chain derives from a study of response to subunit inactivated influenza vaccine. Notes on the study in general: New T cells are recruited in small numbers by each seasonal influenza vaccination, according to the authors' suggestion.

TCRdb re-derived calls from the RT-PCR reads in MiXCR, one entry per CDR3 protein. Here the sample spans about 160,000 distinct CDR3 sequences, roughly 10% being singletons. About this clonotype: The antigen remains undetermined.

Trimming removed 2 bases from V and 5 bases from J, with 12 bases in between. There are 14 residues in the CDR3. Sequenced here: non-naive T cells sorted from PBMCs, sampled roughly 47 days after vaccination. The source of this sequence is a man in his forties or fifties who received an inactivated influenza vaccine. The J gene is TRBJ1-1, the V gene TRBV12-3 or TRBV12-4; possibly TRBD1 for D (5 bases). This CDR3 is CASSLMGGGTEAFF. In DNA, the CDR3 is TGTGCCAGCAGTTTAATGGGCGGGGGGACTGAAGCTTTCTTT.